This T cell receptor (beta chain) was identified in a study of T cell responses to AZD1222 COVID-19 vaccine. The table came from immunoSEQ multiplex PCR; TCRdb's copy has only in-frame clones and leaves some out. The table includes roughly 140,000 clones, approximately 90% detected once. The CDR3 has 11 residues. Trimming stripped 4 bases from V and 7 bases from J, with 4 bases between. Per germline, CDR1 MDHEN and CDR2 SYDVKM. The receptor's source is an adult in good health. The input for sequencing was peripheral blood, taken on day 0 of MenACWY control vaccination. The J gene is TRBJ2-2, the V gene TRBV28; D unresolved. DNA for the CDR3: TGTGCCAGCAGTTCCGGCGGGGAGCTGTTTTTT. It specifies CASSSGGELFF.